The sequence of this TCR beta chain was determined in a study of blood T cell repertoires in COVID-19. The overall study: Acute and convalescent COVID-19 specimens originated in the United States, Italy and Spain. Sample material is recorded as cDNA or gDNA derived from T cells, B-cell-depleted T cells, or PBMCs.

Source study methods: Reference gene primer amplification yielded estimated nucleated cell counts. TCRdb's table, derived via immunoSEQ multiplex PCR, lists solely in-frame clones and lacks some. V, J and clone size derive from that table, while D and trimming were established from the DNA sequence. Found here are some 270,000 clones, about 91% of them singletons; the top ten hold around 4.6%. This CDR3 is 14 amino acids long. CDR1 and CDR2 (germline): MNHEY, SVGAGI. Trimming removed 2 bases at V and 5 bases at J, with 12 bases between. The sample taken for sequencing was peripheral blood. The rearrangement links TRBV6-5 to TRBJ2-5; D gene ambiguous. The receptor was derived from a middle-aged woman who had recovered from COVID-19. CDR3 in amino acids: CASSYDTPEETQYF. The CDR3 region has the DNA TGTGCCAGCAGTTACGACACCCCCGAGGAGACCCAGTACTTC.